The clone carrying this TCR delta chain is medium-sized by share. TCR cDNA was made from PBMC RNA with gamma- and delta-chain-specific primers. TCRdb ran CATT on the RT-PCR reads. Among about 680 delta-chain clones, around 45% were seen once, and the ten largest hold 20%. This entry comes from a study of delta chains in infants with herpesvirus infections. The specimen was peripheral blood, collected at time point 1 of longitudinal follow-up. The receptor comes from a human donor who was a Ugandan infant, either HIV-exposed or HIV-unexposed (not recorded which).

This CDR3 reads CACDTVGVSSWDTRQMFF. The CDR3, as DNA: TGTGCCTGTGACACAGTGGGGGTCAGCTCCTGGGACACCCGACAGATGTTTTTC. This sequence joins TRDV2 and TRDJ3; a possible D gene is TRDD3 (6 bases). CDR3 length: 18 amino acids. CDR1 and CDR2 from the germline V gene are GEAIGNYY and EKD. V gave up 1 base and J gave up 0 bases, with 12 bases separating them.